One and the same sample provided the 27 T cell receptor beta chains below, sequenced in a study of shared T cell receptors in the human thymus. The data were produced by immunoSEQ multiplex PCR, yet TCRdb's version contains in-frame clones alone and is incomplete. Of about 730,000 clones in the sample, 70% to 90% were seen once. These same data were also listed under a study on human thymus T cells.

Input material: thymocytes. The receptor set was obtained from a girl under three years old with a congenital heart defect.

This clone has a single count. The chain couples TRBV13 to TRBJ1-1; 7 nucleotides agree with TRBD1. CDR1 is PRHDT, CDR2 FYEKMQ, per germline (reference sequence). This CDR3 is built from 16 residues. The V segment lost 5 bases and the J segment 0 bases; nucleotides outside the gene matches: 9. Here the CDR3 DNA reads TGTGCCAGCAGCCCACCGGGACAGAGGGTGAACACTGAAGCTTTCTTT. This gives the protein CASSPPGQRVNTEAFF. Looking up the rest from reference TRBV13 and TRBJ1-1 gives the full variable domain: AAGVIQSPRHLIKEKRETATLKCYPIPRHDTVYWYQQGPGQDPQFLISFYEKMQSDKGSIPDRFSAQQFSDYHSELNMSSLELGDSALYFCASSPPGQRVNTEAFFGQGTRLTVV.

The J gene is TRBJ1-2, the V gene TRBV9, with a weak D call TRBD1 (5 bases). The CDR3 spans 20 residues. The V end was cut by 4 bases, the J end by 4 bases, with 32 bases between. Germline values: CDR1 SGDLS, CDR2 YYNGEE. CDR3 in DNA: TGTGCCAGCAGCCCAACCACCGGCTTTCGGCCTATGAAGCAGGGCTATGGCTACACCTTC. Its protein is CASSPTTGFRPMKQGYGYTF.

The J gene is TRBJ2-7, the V gene TRBV4-1; 8 positions match TRBD2. The germline V gene has CDR1 MGHRA and CDR2 YSYEKL. This CDR3 has 16 amino acids. J lost 2 bases, V lost 0 bases, and 6 bases had no gene match. The CDR3 protein is CASSQDGRRGAYEQYF. CDR3 in DNA: TGCGCCAGCAGCCAAGATGGAAGGCGGGGGGCCTACGAGCAGTACTTC.

V is TRBV5-1 and J is TRBJ2-3; no firm D call. The CDR3 runs 12 residues. Germline V gene data show CDR1 as SGHRS and CDR2 as YFSETQ. Trimming removed 3 bases at V and 4 bases at J, with 6 bases between. The CDR3 sequence is CASSSTPDTQYF. The CDR3 DNA reads as TGCGCCAGCAGCTCAACACCAGATACGCAGTATTTT.

V is TRBV2 and J is TRBJ2-5; the D gene is possibly TRBD2 (6 bases). This CDR3 has 14 residues. The germline CDR1 and CDR2 sequences are SNHLY and FYNNEI. The germline V and J ends were trimmed by 5 bases and 4 bases, with 14 bases remaining between them. The CDR3 DNA follows: TGTGCCAGCAGTCCAGGGAGGTACGGAGAGACCCAGTACTTC. As protein: CASSPGRYGETQYF.

The chain employs TRBV11-2 and TRBJ2-5; 8 bases align to TRBD1. This CDR3 is built from 14 residues. Germline V gene data show CDR1 as SGHAT and CDR2 as FQNNGV. The trim removed 5 bases at V and 1 base at J, leaving 3 bases unmatched. This chain's CDR3 is CASSDRGPQETQYF. In DNA form, the CDR3 reads TGTGCCAGCAGCGACAGGGGACCCCAAGAGACCCAGTACTTC.

This chain joins TRBV10-2 and TRBJ1-1, with 9 bases lining up with TRBD1. CDR1 WSHSY and CDR2 SAAADI come from the germline V gene. The CDR3 runs to 14 residues. The trim removed 0 bases at V and 6 bases at J, leaving 2 bases unmatched. This chain's CDR3 is CASSESDRGSEAFF. In DNA, the CDR3 is TGCGCCAGCAGTGAGTCAGACAGGGGGTCTGAAGCTTTCTTT.

The rearrangement links TRBV4-1 to TRBJ2-4, with D tentatively TRBD2 (6 bases). The CDR3 is 16 amino acids. V was pared by 0 bases and J by 6 bases, with 15 bases between. The germline V gene has CDR1 MGHRA and CDR2 YSYEKL. The CDR3 loop is CASSQEGGFGLNIQYF. The CDR3 DNA reads TGCGCCAGCAGCCAAGAGGGGGGATTTGGGTTAAACATTCAGTACTTC.

This chain uses TRBV7-7 with TRBJ2-5, with TRBD2 matching over 7 bases. With V trimmed by 5 bases and J by 5 bases, 11 bases remained unmatched. This CDR3 is built from 15 residues. Per the germline V gene, CDR1 is SSHAT and CDR2 is FNYEAQ (reference sequence). The CDR3, as DNA: TGTGCCAGCAGCCCAGGCGGGGGAAAGCCCGAGACCCAGTACTTC. Translation: CASSPGGGKPETQYF.

This clone was seen just once. Germline and junction disagree at one end, which may indicate a read error. The genes are TRBV4-2 and TRBJ1-2, with D maybe TRBD1 (5 bases). The CDR3 totals 20 residues. Germline assignment: CDR1 LGHNA and CDR2 YNFKEQ. CDR3 DNA: TGTGCCAGCAGCCAAGATAAGGATGGAGGGGACGTCGGAGGTTATTATGGCTGCACCTTC. Its translation: CASSQDKDGGDVGGYYGCTF.

This rearrangement joins TRBV9 to TRBJ2-5; 8 bases are a match to TRBD1. V shed 3 bases and J 3 bases; nucleotides not matched to a gene: 7. The CDR3 has 15 residues. CDR1 and CDR2 (germline): SGDLS, YYNGEE. CDR3 loop: CASSGRGPCKETQYF. In DNA, the CDR3 is TGTGCCAGCAGCGGCAGGGGGCCATGCAAAGAGACCCAGTACTTC.

The chain employs TRBV4-2 and TRBJ2-5; 16 nucleotides align to TRBD2. Germline V lookup: CDR1 LGHNA, CDR2 YNFKEQ. This CDR3 has 19 amino acids. Unmatched junction bases numbered 14, after V lost 5 bases and J lost 5 bases. The CDR3 spells CASSSGTSGGAWVGETQYF. The CDR3 bases are TGTGCCAGCAGCTCCGGGACTAGCGGGGGGGCCTGGGTGGGGGAGACCCAGTACTTC.

The chain links TRBV7-2 to TRBJ1-5, with unresolved D. This CDR3 is built from 14 residues. The V gene lost 1 base and the J gene lost 8 bases, with 12 bases spanning the gap. Germline CDR1 is SGHTA and CDR2 is FQGNSA. This CDR3 is CASSLGRVAEPQHF. The CDR3 bases are TGTGCCAGCAGCTTAGGGAGGGTAGCGGAGCCCCAGCATTTT.

The rearrangement links TRBV4-1 to TRBJ2-1, with TRBD2 matching 15 bases. The CDR3 is 17 residues long. Germline-derived CDR1 and CDR2 are MGHRA and YSYEKL. V was clipped by 0 bases and J by 9 bases; unmatched bases: 6. CDR3: CASSQEGLAGGPGEQFF. CDR3 nucleotides: TGCGCCAGCAGCCAAGAAGGACTAGCGGGGGGGCCGGGTGAGCAGTTCTTC.

The J gene is TRBJ1-2, the V gene TRBV9; maybe TRBD1 (6 bases). Germline assignment: CDR1 SGDLS and CDR2 YYNGEE. V lost 0 bases to trimming and J lost 8 bases, with 17 bases between them. The CDR3 is 15 amino acids. The CDR3 here is CASSVGSGGARGYTF. The DNA for the CDR3 is TGTGCCAGCAGCGTAGGATCGGGGGGCGCGAGGGGCTACACCTTC.

V usage is TRBV19 and J usage is TRBJ1-5, with D perhaps matching TRBD1 (5 bases). Trimming removed 6 bases from V and 5 bases from J, with 11 bases in between. Germline V gene sequence: CDR1 LNHDA, CDR2 SQIVND (reference sequence). CDR3 size: 13 residues. CDR3 sequence (DNA): TGTGCCAGTAGCTATCGCAGGGATCAGCCCCAGCATTTT. Translated, it gives CASSYRRDQPQHF.

The chain carries TRBV6-6 and TRBJ1-2; D not resolved. Trimming stripped 6 bases from V and 10 bases from J, with 15 bases between. Germline lookup yields CDR1 MNHNY and CDR2 SVGAGI (reference sequence). This CDR3 comprises 12 residues. The CDR3 loop reads CASSPPGLDYTF. The CDR3 nucleotides read TGTGCCAGCAGCCCGCCGGGTTTAGACTACACCTTC.

The chain is built from TRBV5-4 and TRBJ2-3; 9 bases are shared with TRBD1. V gave up 4 bases and J gave up 6 bases; unmatched junction bases: 12. CDR3 length: 16 amino acids. CDR1 SGHNT and CDR2 YYREEE come from the germline V gene (reference sequence). This CDR3 is CASSVDLTGGTDTQYF. The CDR3 coding sequence is TGTGCCAGCAGCGTGGACCTGACAGGGGGGACGGATACGCAGTATTTT.

As DNA, the CDR3 is TGCGCCAGCAGCCCCAGCGGGGGGGCCCCTAGCTCCTACAATGAGCAGTTCTTC. It encodes CASSPSGGAPSSYNEQFF. The chain couples TRBV5-1 to TRBJ2-1; 10 nucleotides align to TRBD2. Looked up from germline, CDR1 is SGHRS and CDR2 is YFSETQ. The ends lost 4 bases at V and 0 bases at J; junction bases unmatched: 10. The CDR3 sequence is 18 residues long.

The chain uses TRBV4-1 and TRBJ1-1; D unresolved. The CDR3 spans 14 residues. Trimming removed 3 bases at V and 11 bases at J, with 19 bases between. CDR1 and CDR2 (germline): MGHRA, YSYEKL. The CDR3 region has the DNA TGCGCCAGCAGCCAGCTACGCATCGGGGTTCAGGCTTTCTTT. Translation: CASSQLRIGVQAFF.

This clone was seen a handful of times. The chain carries TRBV6-1 and TRBJ2-3; 8 nucleotides align to TRBD1. This CDR3 has 15 amino acids. Germline V lookup: CDR1 MNHNS, CDR2 SASEGT. After removal of 8 bases from V and 0 bases from J, the junction contained 7 bases not matched to a gene. The CDR3 here is CASSWTGTSTDTQYF. The CDR3 nucleotides are TGTGCCAGCTCCTGGACAGGGACTAGCACAGATACGCAGTATTTT.

The chain joins TRBV19 to TRBJ1-6, with unresolved D. The CDR3 totals 16 residues. V lost 1 base to trimming and J lost 0 bases, with 7 bases between them. Germline-derived CDR1 and CDR2 are LNHDA and SQIVND (reference sequence). As DNA, the CDR3 is TGTGCCAGTAGTATAGTCAGAAGCTCCTATAATTCACCCCTCCACTTT. Protein sequence: CASSIVRSSYNSPLHF.

The chain joins TRBV27 to TRBJ2-7, with D perhaps TRBD2 (6 bases). The germline CDR1 and CDR2 sequences are MNHEY and SMNVEV (reference sequence). This CDR3 has 16 residues. The V and J ends lost 4 bases and 4 bases respectively, with 20 bases between them. DNA for the CDR3: TGTGCCAGCAGTTCCCCCCGGGACTTAGGTTGGTACGAGCAGTACTTC. Its translation is CASSSPRDLGWYEQYF.

This clone has a single count. The V call is TRBV4-1, the J call TRBJ2-2; 7 nucleotides agree with TRBD2. Germline V CDR1 and CDR2: MGHRA, YSYEKL. J lost 3 bases, V lost 4 bases, and 17 bases had no gene match. CDR3 length equals 19 residues. The CDR3 DNA reads as TGCGCCAGCAGCCCCCTTAAATATAGGGGAGGGGAGGACACCGGGGAGCTGTTTTTT. This encodes CASSPLKYRGGEDTGELFF.

This sequence joins TRBV28 and TRBJ1-2; TRBD1 matches at 8 bases. The CDR3 runs to 13 residues. The V segment lost 6 bases and the J segment 8 bases; nucleotides outside the gene matches: 8. Germline V gene lookup returns CDR1 MDHEN and CDR2 SYDVKM. The CDR3 coding sequence is TGTGCCAGCAGCCATCAGGGGGCGCAGGGCTACACCTTC. Translation: CASSHQGAQGYTF.

The chain couples TRBV27 to TRBJ2-7, with a tentative D call TRBD1 (5 bases). CDR1 is MNHEY and CDR2 is SMNVEV in the germline V gene (reference sequence). V was shortened by 5 bases and J by 2 bases, with 16 bases between the two germline ends. The CDR3 totals 15 residues. CDR3 region: CASSLHTGLTYEQYF. The CDR3 region has the DNA TGTGCCAGCAGTCTACACACAGGTCTCACCTACGAGCAGTACTTC.

V is TRBV4-3 and J is TRBJ2-5; D perhaps matches TRBD2 (6 bases). The germline CDR1 and CDR2 sequences are LGHNA and YSLEER. The V end was cut by 1 base, the J end by 5 bases, with 14 bases between. This CDR3 region has 15 residues. This CDR3 reads CASSQVKGLRETQYF. The CDR3, as DNA: TGCGCCAGCAGCCAAGTTAAGGGACTCCGGGAGACCCAGTACTTC.